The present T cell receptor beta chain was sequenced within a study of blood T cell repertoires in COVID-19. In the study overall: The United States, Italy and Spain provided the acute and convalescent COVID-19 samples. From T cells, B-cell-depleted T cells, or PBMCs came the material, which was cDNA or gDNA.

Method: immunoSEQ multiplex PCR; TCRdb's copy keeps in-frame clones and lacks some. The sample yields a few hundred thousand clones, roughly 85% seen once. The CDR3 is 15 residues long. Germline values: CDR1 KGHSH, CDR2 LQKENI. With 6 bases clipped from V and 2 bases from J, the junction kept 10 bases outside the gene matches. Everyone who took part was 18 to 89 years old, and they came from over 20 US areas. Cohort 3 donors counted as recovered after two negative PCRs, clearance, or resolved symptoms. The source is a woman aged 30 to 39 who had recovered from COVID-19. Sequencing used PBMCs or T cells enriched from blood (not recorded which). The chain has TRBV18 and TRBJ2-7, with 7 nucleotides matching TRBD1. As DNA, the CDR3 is TGTGCCAGCTCCGTTGGACAGGCTCAAACCTACGAGCAGTACTTC. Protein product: CASSVGQAQTYEQYF.